This T cell receptor beta chain was documented in a study of blood T cell repertoires in COVID-19. In the study overall: Sites across the United States, Italy and Spain contributed samples from acute and convalescent COVID-19. PBMCs, B-cell-depleted T cells, or T cells were the source of the cDNA or gDNA that made up the material.

CDR1 is LNHDA, CDR2 SQIVND, per germline (reference sequence). This CDR3 spans 13 amino acids. V trimming: 6 bases; J trimming: 4 bases; junction bases outside the gene matches: 1. Methods used by the authors: Nucleated cell counts were estimated from reference gene primer amplification. Assay used: immunoSEQ multiplex PCR; TCRdb lists only in-frame clones, some missing. V, J and clone size were drawn from that table, and D and trimming were deduced from the DNA. This repertoire shows approximately 180,000 clones, roughly 86% found once; its top ten account for around 1.5%. Sequencing input: peripheral blood. This TCR came from a woman aged 45-65 years with acute or convalescent COVID-19. V is TRBV19 and J is TRBJ1-5, with 9 bases matching TRBD1. In DNA, the CDR3 is TGTGCCAGTAGGGGGACAGGGAATCAGCCCCAGCATTTT. The encoded protein is CASRGTGNQPQHF.